The clone carrying this T cell receptor beta chain was counted ten times or more. CDR1 SGHRS and CDR2 YFSETQ come from the germline V gene. V was shortened by 0 bases and J by 8 bases, with 9 bases between the two germline ends. This CDR3 comprises 13 residues. A single record per CDR3 protein comes from TCRdb applying MiXCR to the RT-PCR reads. This table has fewer than 800,000 distinct CDR3 sequences, approximately 15% appearing once. This chain uses TRBV5-1 with TRBJ2-1; D unclear. Sequenced sample: memory CD4+ T cells from blood. The clonotype comes from a female donor in good health, serving as a healthy control. The CDR3 spells CASSLGQRDEQFF. CDR3 DNA: TGCGCCAGCAGCTTGGGGCAGCGAGATGAGCAGTTCTTC. The whole variable domain, remainder taken from reference TRBV5-1 and TRBJ2-1, is KAGVTQTPRYLIKTRGQQVTLSCSPISGHRSVSWYQQTPGQGLQFLFEYFSETQRNKGNFPGRFSGRQFSNSRSEMNVSTLELGDSALYLCASSLGQRDEQFFGPGTRLTVL.